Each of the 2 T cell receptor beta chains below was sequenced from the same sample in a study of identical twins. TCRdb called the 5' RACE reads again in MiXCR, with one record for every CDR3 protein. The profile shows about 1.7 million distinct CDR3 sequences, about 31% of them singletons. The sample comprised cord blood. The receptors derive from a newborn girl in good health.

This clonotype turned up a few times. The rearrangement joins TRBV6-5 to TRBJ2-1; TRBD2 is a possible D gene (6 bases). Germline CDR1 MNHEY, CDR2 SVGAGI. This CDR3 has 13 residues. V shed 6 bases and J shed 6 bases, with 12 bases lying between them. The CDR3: CASRPTRVNEQFF. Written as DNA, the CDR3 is TGTGCCAGCAGACCGACTAGGGTCAATGAGCAGTTCTTC.

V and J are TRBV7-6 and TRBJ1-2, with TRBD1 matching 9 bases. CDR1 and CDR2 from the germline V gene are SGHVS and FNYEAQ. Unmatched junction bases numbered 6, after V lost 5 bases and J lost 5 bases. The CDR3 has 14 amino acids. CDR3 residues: CASSPRDREYGYTF. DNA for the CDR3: TGTGCCAGCAGCCCGCGGGACAGGGAATATGGCTACACCTTC.